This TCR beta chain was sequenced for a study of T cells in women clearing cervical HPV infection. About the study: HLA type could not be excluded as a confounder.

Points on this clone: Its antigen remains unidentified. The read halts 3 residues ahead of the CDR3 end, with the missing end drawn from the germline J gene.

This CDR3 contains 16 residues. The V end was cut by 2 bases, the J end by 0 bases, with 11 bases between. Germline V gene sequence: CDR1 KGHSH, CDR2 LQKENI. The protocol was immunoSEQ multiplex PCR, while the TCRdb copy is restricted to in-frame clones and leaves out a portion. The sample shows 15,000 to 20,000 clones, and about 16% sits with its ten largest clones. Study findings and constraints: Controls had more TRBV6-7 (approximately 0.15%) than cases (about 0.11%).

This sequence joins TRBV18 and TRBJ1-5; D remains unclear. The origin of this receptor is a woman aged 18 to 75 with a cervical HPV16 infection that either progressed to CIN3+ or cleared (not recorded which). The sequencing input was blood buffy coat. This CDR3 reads CASSPEGRGSNQPQHF. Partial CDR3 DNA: TGTGCCAGCTCACCAGAGGGTCGGGGTAGCAATCAGCCC.